The 7 T cell receptor beta chains reported below all come from one sample, sequenced in a study of cytotoxic CD8 clonotypes in ibrutinib-treated CLL. TCRdb's table, derived via immunoSEQ multiplex PCR, lists solely in-frame clones and lacks some. The table includes 200,000 to 250,000 clones, about 75% detected once. The sequences come from PBMCs, collected after 12 months of ibrutinib treatment. These receptors all come from a human donor with chronic lymphocytic leukemia.

The chain joins TRBV11-1 to TRBJ2-3, with 8 bases that match TRBD2. This CDR3 contains 13 residues. Trimming at V came to 7 bases and at J to 7 bases, leaving 7 bases not matched to a gene. The V gene's germline CDR1 is SGHAT and CDR2 FQDESV (reference sequence). The CDR3 DNA is TGTGCCAGCAACCCCGGACTAGCTAATACGCAGTATTTT. Protein product: CASNPGLANTQYF.

CDR3 DNA sequence: TGCAGCGTACACAGGGAATCGGGTGGCTACACCTTC. Translated, it gives CSVHRESGGYTF. The chain combines TRBV29-1 with TRBJ1-2; tentatively, D is TRBD1 (6 bases). V lost 6 bases and J lost 7, with 15 bases in between. The germline V gene encodes CDR1 SQVTM and CDR2 ANQGSEA. The CDR3 contains 12 residues.

This chain links TRBV6-5 with TRBJ2-7; D not resolved. Trimming removed 6 bases at V and 4 bases at J, with 16 bases between. Germline-derived CDR1 and CDR2 are MNHEY and SVGAGI. CDR3 size: 14 residues. The chain's CDR3 is CASRDPGRAYEQYF. The CDR3 coding sequence is TGTGCCAGCAGGGACCCAGGAAGGGCGTACGAGCAGTACTTC.

This clone was observed once. This chain connects TRBV7-9 to TRBJ1-1, with D perhaps matching TRBD1 (6 bases). The CDR3 is 17 amino acids. Trimming removed 0 bases at V and 0 bases at J, with 14 bases between. Per germline, CDR1 SEHNR and CDR2 FQNEAQ (reference sequence). The chain's CDR3 is CASSLASGGGMNTEAFF. The DNA for the CDR3 is TGTGCCAGCAGCTTAGCCTCCGGGGGCGGGATGAACACTGAAGCTTTCTTT. Full variable domain (rest looked up from reference TRBV7-9 and TRBJ1-1): DTGVSQNPRHKITKRGQNVTFRCDPISEHNRLYWYRQTLGQGPEFLTYFQNEAQLEKSRLLSDRFSAERPKGSFSTLEIQRTEQGDSAMYLCASSLASGGGMNTEAFFGQGTRLTVV.

The chain couples TRBV29-1 to TRBJ2-2, with D possibly being TRBD1 (6 bases). This CDR3 is built from 12 residues. The ends were cut back, 5 bases at V and 7 bases at J, with 11 bases in the middle. Germline assignment: CDR1 SQVTM and CDR2 ANQGSEA. The CDR3 DNA is TGCAGCGTTCTACCAGGGGTCGGGGAGCTGTTTTTT. Protein product: CSVLPGVGELFF.

V is TRBV2 and J is TRBJ1-5, with 7 bases lining up with TRBD1. This CDR3 has 16 residues. Trimming took 5 bases from V and 6 from J; bases not matched to a gene: 13. Per germline, CDR1 SNHLY and CDR2 FYNNEI. The CDR3 DNA is TGTGCCAGCAGTCCAAGTTTGTCAGGGGGTACTCAGCCCCAGCATTTT. This gives the protein CASSPSLSGGTQPQHF.

This sequence joins TRBV29-1 and TRBJ1-2, with D maybe TRBD1 (5 bases). Germline V lookup: CDR1 SQVTM, CDR2 ANQGSEA. Trimming stripped 7 bases from V and 4 bases from J, with 16 bases between. The CDR3 totals 13 residues. The CDR3 loop reads CSARVQSLYGYTF. The CDR3 DNA reads as TGCAGCGCCAGGGTTCAGTCCCTCTATGGCTACACCTTC.